Each of the 23 T cell receptor beta chains below was sequenced from the same sample in a study of Graves' ophthalmopathy and Graves' hyperthyroidism. For repertoire sequencing, the TCR beta CDR3 regions were amplified from RNA transcripts. Second-round multiplex PCR came after a first-round RT-PCR that employed HTBI primers. Each CDR3 protein gets one entry after TCRdb re-called the multiplex PCR reads with MiXCR. Here the sample spans approximately 210,000 distinct CDR3 sequences, 25% to 35% being singletons. Material: peripheral blood. The receptors derive from a man aged 45-60 years with Graves' ophthalmopathy.

There are many counts of this clonotype. The chain employs TRBV7-8 and TRBJ1-5; no reliable D call. V was shortened by 5 bases and J by 5 bases, with 22 bases between the two germline ends. Germline V gives CDR1 SGHVS, CDR2 FQNEAQ. The CDR3 is 17 amino acids. The DNA for the CDR3 is TGTGCCAGCAGCACCCCCGCTACGGGGTCTGGCGATCAGCCCCAGCATTTT. It is translated as CASSTPATGSGDQPQHF. The full variable domain, its missing parts supplied by reference TRBV7-8 and TRBJ1-5, is GAGVSQSPRYKVAKRGQDVALRCDPISGHVSLFWYQQALGQGPEFLTYFQNEAQLDKSGLPSDRFFAERPEGSVSTLKIQRTQQEDSAVYLCASSTPATGSGDQPQHFGDGTRLSIL.

This clonotype was detected many times. The chain carries TRBV6-2 or TRBV6-3 and TRBJ2-2, with D tentatively TRBD1 or TRBD2 (5 bases each). Trimming stripped 8 bases from V and 2 bases from J, with 18 bases between. This CDR3 contains 16 residues. Germline CDR1 is MNHEY and CDR2 is SVGEGT. The CDR3 DNA is TGTGCCAGCCGACGAGGGGTGGTAGCCAACACCGGGGAGCTGTTTTTT. Its translation is CASRRGVVANTGELFF.

This clonotype was picked up many times. V usage is TRBV9 and J usage is TRBJ1-2; D not certain. Trimming left V 0 bases short and J 11 bases short, with 20 bases between. This CDR3 comprises 15 residues. CDR1 SGDLS and CDR2 YYNGEE come from the germline V gene. CDR3: CASSVASVADMRYTF. The CDR3 DNA reads TGTGCCAGCAGCGTAGCGTCAGTAGCCGACATGAGGTACACCTTC.

The rearrangement uses TRBV4-1 and TRBJ2-7; no clear D. The CDR3 is 13 residues long. Germline V CDR1 and CDR2: MGHRA, YSYEKL. With 0 bases removed from V and 6 bases from J, the gap between germline ends came to 9 bases. The CDR3 here is CASSQDWGGEQYF. The DNA for the CDR3 is TGCGCCAGCAGCCAAGATTGGGGTGGCGAGCAGTACTTC.

The sample holds many counts of this clonotype. This chain links TRBV29-1 with TRBJ2-7; 11 nucleotides match TRBD1. Germline V gives CDR1 SQVTM, CDR2 ANQGSEA. The junction had 5 bases not matched to a gene; V was cut back by 4 bases and J by 3 bases. The CDR3 loop spans 14 amino acids. CDR3 amino acids: CSVASGQGGYEQYF. The CDR3 DNA sequence: TGCAGCGTTGCCTCGGGACAGGGGGGCTACGAGCAGTACTTC.

This clonotype was counted a single time. The rearrangement links TRBV12-3 or TRBV12-4 to TRBJ1-5; TRBD1 matches at 12 bases. V lost 8 bases to trimming and J lost 6 bases; unmatched junction nucleotides: 20. CDR3 size: 19 residues. The CDR3 DNA sequence: TGTGCCAGCGTTCGGACCGGGACAGGGGGCTATCAAGCAAGTCAGCCCCAGCATTTT. This sequence encodes CASVRTGTGGYQASQPQHF.

This clonotype was recorded at least ten times. J is TRBJ2-7 and V is TRBV20-1, with TRBD2 matching 9 bases. The CDR3 length is 15 residues. Trimming took 6 bases from V and 0 from J; bases not matched to a gene: 9. The germline V gene encodes CDR1 DFQATT and CDR2 SNEGSKA (reference sequence). This CDR3 reads CSAEALAGNSYEQYF. The CDR3, as DNA: TGCAGTGCCGAAGCTCTAGCGGGGAACTCCTACGAGCAGTACTTC.

The J gene is TRBJ1-5, the V gene TRBV6-1; D is perhaps TRBD1 (5 bases). Germline V gene sequence: CDR1 MNHNS, CDR2 SASEGT. This CDR3 region has 16 residues. Trimming left V 7 bases short and J 1 base short, with 17 bases between. In DNA, the CDR3 is TGTGCCAGCACCACCTCGATGGGGCTGAGCAATCAGCCCCAGCATTTT. The encoded protein is CASTTSMGLSNQPQHF.

This clonotype was seen ten or more times. This rearrangement joins TRBV5-1 to TRBJ2-7, with D possibly being TRBD1 (6 bases). Trimming left V 4 bases short and J 3 bases short, with 11 bases between. Germline CDR1 is SGHRS and CDR2 is YFSETQ. This CDR3 region has 13 residues. The CDR3 loop reads CASSVSGDYEQYF. CDR3 nucleotide sequence: TGCGCCAGCAGCGTCTCAGGGGACTACGAGCAGTACTTC.

In its sample, this clonotype was seen many times. The chain uses TRBV9 and TRBJ2-7; D ambiguous. CDR3 length: 15 amino acids. Germline CDR1 reads SGDLS; CDR2 reads YYNGEE. The germline V and J ends were trimmed by 4 bases and 1 base, with 15 bases remaining between them. The chain's CDR3 is CASSPLLGTSYEQYF. CDR3 nucleotide sequence: TGTGCCAGCAGCCCCCTTTTAGGAACGTCCTACGAGCAGTACTTC.

This clonotype was seen many times. The chain combines TRBV7-9 with TRBJ1-1; D is possibly TRBD1 (5 bases). Trimming took off 4 bases at V and 0 bases at J, with 12 bases between the two ends. This CDR3 comprises 15 residues. The germline V gene has CDR1 SEHNR and CDR2 FQNEAQ (reference sequence). The CDR3 reads CASSSWDSMNTEAFF. DNA of the CDR3: TGTGCCAGCAGCTCATGGGACTCCATGAACACTGAAGCTTTCTTT. Combining the CDR3 with reference TRBV7-9 and TRBJ1-1 gives the whole variable domain DTGVSQNPRHKITKRGQNVTFRCDPISEHNRLYWYRQTLGQGPEFLTYFQNEAQLEKSRLLSDRFSAERPKGSFSTLEIQRTEQGDSAMYLCASSSWDSMNTEAFFGQGTRLTVV.

This clonotype has ten or more counts. The chain links TRBV12-3 or TRBV12-4 to TRBJ1-1; possibly TRBD1 for D (6 bases). V lost 3 bases to trimming and J lost 1 base, with 9 bases between them. The CDR3 totals 14 residues. This CDR3 reads CASSFQGRNTEAFF. The DNA of the CDR3 is TGTGCCAGCAGTTTCCAGGGGAGGAACACTGAAGCTTTCTTT.

The V gene is TRBV15, the J gene TRBJ2-5, with 13 bases aligning to TRBD2. J gave up 5 bases and V 5 bases, and 8 bases lay outside the gene matches. This CDR3 is 16 amino acids long. Germline V gene lookup returns CDR1 LNHNV and CDR2 YYDKDF (reference sequence). DNA for the CDR3: TGTGCCACCAGCGGGCCCGGGACTAGCGGGACCGAGACCCAGTACTTC. Its protein product is CATSGPGTSGTETQYF.

The V and J genes are TRBV10-3 and TRBJ1-1; D ambiguous. V shed 6 bases and J shed 1 base, with 12 bases lying between them. CDR1 ENHRY and CDR2 SYGVKD come from the germline V gene. This CDR3 comprises 14 residues. CDR3 residues: CAIRGETANTEAFF. DNA of the CDR3: TGTGCCATCAGGGGAGAGACGGCGAACACTGAAGCTTTCTTT.

This clonotype came up a few times. This chain joins TRBV20-1 and TRBJ1-5, with TRBD1 matching 9 bases. This CDR3 has 13 amino acids. The germline CDR1 and CDR2 sequences are DFQATT and SNEGSKA (reference sequence). J was trimmed by 6 bases and V by 4 bases; bases with no gene match: 4. The CDR3 DNA is TGCAGTGCTACGGACAGGGGAGGTCAGCCCCAGCATTTT. Its protein product is CSATDRGGQPQHF.

This chain links TRBV6-1 with TRBJ2-7; D call uncertain. Trimming stripped 6 bases from V and 2 bases from J, with 14 bases between. In germline, CDR1 is MNHNS, CDR2 SASEGT. The CDR3 sequence is 14 residues long. CDR3 coding DNA: TGTGCCAGCAGACCGTACGGAACAACCTACGAGCAGTACTTC. The encoded protein is CASRPYGTTYEQYF.

This clonotype has ten or more counts. This sequence joins TRBV20-1 and TRBJ2-5, with 9 bases fitting TRBD1. Per germline, CDR1 DFQATT and CDR2 SNEGSKA (reference sequence). CDR3 size: 14 residues. V was clipped by 5 bases and J by 4 bases; unmatched bases: 8. The CDR3 spells CSAPRQGERETQYF. The CDR3 nucleotides read TGCAGTGCTCCCCGACAGGGGGAACGAGAGACCCAGTACTTC.

This clonotype was detected a few times. CDR3 amino acids: CASSGGGRVGGYTF. CDR3 sequence (DNA): TGTGCCAGCAGTGGGGGGGGGCGAGTAGGCGGCTACACCTTC. The rearrangement links TRBV6-1 to TRBJ1-2, with D possibly being TRBD1 (6 bases). The CDR3 has 14 residues. From germline, CDR1 is MNHNS and CDR2 SASEGT. Deletions cut 4 bases from V and 8 bases from J, with 17 bases between.

In its sample, this clonotype was seen many times. V usage is TRBV30 and J usage is TRBJ1-1; possibly TRBD1 for D (5 bases). Germline-derived CDR1 and CDR2 are GTSNPN and SVGIG (reference sequence). Trimming left V 3 bases short and J 4 bases short, with 9 bases between. The CDR3 has 12 residues. The CDR3 reads CAWSWGGTEAFF. DNA of the CDR3: TGTGCCTGGAGCTGGGGGGGCACTGAAGCTTTCTTT.

V and J are TRBV6-2 or TRBV6-3 and TRBJ2-7; 11 positions agree with TRBD1. The CDR3 contains 13 residues. Germline lookup yields CDR1 MNHEY and CDR2 SVGEGT. V lost 11 bases and J lost 0; bases outside the gene matches: 3. CDR3 nucleotides: TGTGCCGGTGGACAGGGGGCCTCCTACGAGCAGTACTTC. It yields the protein CAGGQGASYEQYF.

The table lists this clonotype with many counts. V usage is TRBV6-1 and J usage is TRBJ2-7; 10 bases match TRBD2. CDR1 and CDR2 from the germline V gene are MNHNS and SASEGT. V shed 10 bases and J 1 base; nucleotides not matched to a gene: 4. This CDR3 is built from 13 residues. The CDR3 here is CATTSGKSYEQYF. The CDR3 DNA is TGTGCCACAACTAGCGGGAAATCCTACGAGCAGTACTTC.

Ten or more counts support this clonotype. The genes are TRBV6-2 or TRBV6-3 and TRBJ2-5; no firm D call. Germline V CDR1 and CDR2: MNHEY, SVGEGT. CDR3 length equals 13 residues. The ends were cut back, 3 bases at V and 2 bases at J, with 7 bases in the middle. The CDR3 DNA follows: TGTGCCAGCAGTTATCGGATTCAAGAGACCCAGTACTTC. Protein sequence: CASSYRIQETQYF.

At least ten counts were recorded for this clonotype. This chain joins TRBV20-1 and TRBJ2-5; D uncertain. Per germline, CDR1 DFQATT and CDR2 SNEGSKA (reference sequence). V dropped 1 base and J dropped 6 bases, with 3 bases sitting between them. The CDR3 extends over 10 amino acids. The CDR3 is CSARGKTQYF. CDR3 bases: TGCAGTGCTAGAGGGAAGACCCAGTACTTC.